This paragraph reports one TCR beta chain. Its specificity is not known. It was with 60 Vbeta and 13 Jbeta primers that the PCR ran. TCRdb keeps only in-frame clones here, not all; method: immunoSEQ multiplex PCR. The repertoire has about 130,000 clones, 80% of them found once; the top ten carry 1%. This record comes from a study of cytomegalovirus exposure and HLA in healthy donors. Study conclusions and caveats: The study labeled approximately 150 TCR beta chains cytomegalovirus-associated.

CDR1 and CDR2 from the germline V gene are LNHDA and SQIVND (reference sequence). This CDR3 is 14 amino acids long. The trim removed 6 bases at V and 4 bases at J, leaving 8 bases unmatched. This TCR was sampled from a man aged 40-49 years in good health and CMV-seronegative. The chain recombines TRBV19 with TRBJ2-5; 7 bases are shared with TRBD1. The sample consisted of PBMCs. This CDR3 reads CASSKPGQPETQYF. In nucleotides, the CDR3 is TGTGCCAGTAGCAAACCGGGACAGCCAGAGACCCAGTACTTC. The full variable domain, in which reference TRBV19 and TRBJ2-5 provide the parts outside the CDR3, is DGGITQSPKYLFRKEGQNVTLSCEQNLNHDAMYWYRQDPGQGLRLIYYSQIVNDFQKGDIAEGYSVSREKKESFPLTVTSAQKNPTAFYLCASSKPGQPETQYFGPGTRLLVL.